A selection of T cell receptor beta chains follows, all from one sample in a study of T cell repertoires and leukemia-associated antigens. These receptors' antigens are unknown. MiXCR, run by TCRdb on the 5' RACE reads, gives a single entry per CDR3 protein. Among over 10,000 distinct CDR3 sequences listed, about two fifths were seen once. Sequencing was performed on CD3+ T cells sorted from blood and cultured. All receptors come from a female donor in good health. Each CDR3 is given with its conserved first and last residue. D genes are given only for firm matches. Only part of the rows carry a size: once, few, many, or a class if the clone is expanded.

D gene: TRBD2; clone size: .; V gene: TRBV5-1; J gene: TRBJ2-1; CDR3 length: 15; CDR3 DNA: TGCGCCAGCAGCTTGACTAGCGGTTCCTACAATGAGCAGTTCTTC; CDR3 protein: CASSLTSGSYNEQFF
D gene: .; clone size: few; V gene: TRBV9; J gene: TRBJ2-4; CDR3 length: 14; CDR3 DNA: TGTGCCAGCAGCGAATCGGGAGCCCTTAGCATTCAGTACTTC; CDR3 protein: CASSESGALSIQYF
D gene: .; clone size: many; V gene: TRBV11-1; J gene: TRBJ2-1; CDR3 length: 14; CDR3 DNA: TGTGCCAGCGGAGAAGGGGGTTTCACGAATGAGCAGTTCTTC; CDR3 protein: CASGEGGFTNEQFF
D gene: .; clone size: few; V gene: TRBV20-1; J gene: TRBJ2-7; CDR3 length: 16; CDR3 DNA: TGCAGTGCTAGAGCCCACTTGGGAGCAGAGAGCTACGAGCAGTACTTC; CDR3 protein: CSARAHLGAESYEQYF
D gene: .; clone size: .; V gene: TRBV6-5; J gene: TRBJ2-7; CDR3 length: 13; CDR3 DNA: TGTGCCAGCATGGCAGGGGAGATGTGGGAGCAGTACTTC; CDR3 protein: CASMAGEMWEQYF
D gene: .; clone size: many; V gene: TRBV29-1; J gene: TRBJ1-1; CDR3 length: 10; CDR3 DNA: TGCAGCGGCGTGAACACTGAAGCTTTCTTT; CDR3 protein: CSGVNTEAFF
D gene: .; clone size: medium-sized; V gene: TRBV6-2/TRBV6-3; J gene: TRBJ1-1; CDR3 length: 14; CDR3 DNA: TGTGCCAGCAGCCTTTCCGGGGTTTACACTGAAGCTTTCTTT; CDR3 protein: CASSLSGVYTEAFF
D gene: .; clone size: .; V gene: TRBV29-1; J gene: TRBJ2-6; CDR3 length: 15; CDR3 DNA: TGCAGCGTTGACGGAAGGGGCTCTGGGGCCAACGTCCTGACTTTC; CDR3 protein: CSVDGRGSGANVLTF
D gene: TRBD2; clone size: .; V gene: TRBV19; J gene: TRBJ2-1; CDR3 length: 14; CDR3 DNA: TGTGCCAGTAGTATAGCCGGGACTAGCGATGAGCAGTTCTTC; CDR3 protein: CASSIAGTSDEQFF
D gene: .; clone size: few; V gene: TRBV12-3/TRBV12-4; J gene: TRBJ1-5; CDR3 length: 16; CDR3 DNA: TGTGCCAGCAGTTCCGGGGGGCGGGCTAGCAATCAGCCCCAGCATTTT; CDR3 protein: CASSSGGRASNQPQHF
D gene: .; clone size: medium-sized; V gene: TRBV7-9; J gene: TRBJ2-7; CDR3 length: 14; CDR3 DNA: TGTGCCAGCAGCCCAGGAATTCCTTCCTACGAGCAGTACTTC; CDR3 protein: CASSPGIPSYEQYF
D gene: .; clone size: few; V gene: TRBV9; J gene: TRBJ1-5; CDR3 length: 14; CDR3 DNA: TGTGCCAGCAGCGGAGGAGGGGAGAATCAGCCTCAGCATTTT; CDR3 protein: CASSGGGENQPQHF
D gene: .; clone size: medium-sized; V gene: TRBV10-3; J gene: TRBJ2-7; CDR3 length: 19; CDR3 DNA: TGTGCCATCAGGGGTAGCTGGACCATCGACGCATACGCATCCTACGAGCAGTACTTC; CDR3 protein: CAIRGSWTIDAYASYEQYF
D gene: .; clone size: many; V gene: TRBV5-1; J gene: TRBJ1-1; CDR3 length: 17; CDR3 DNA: TGCGCCAGCAGCTTCGCCACCGGGCCCGGGGGTAACACTGAAGCTTTCTTT; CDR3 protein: CASSFATGPGGNTEAFF
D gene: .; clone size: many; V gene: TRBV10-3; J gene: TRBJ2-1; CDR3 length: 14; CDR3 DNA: TGTGCCATCAGTGAGCCCACTAGTTACAATGAGCAGTTCTTC; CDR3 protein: CAISEPTSYNEQFF
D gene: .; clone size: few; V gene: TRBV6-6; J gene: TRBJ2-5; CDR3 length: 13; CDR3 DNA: TGTGCCAGCACTGCGGACAGTACAAAGACCCAGTACTTC; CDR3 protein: CASTADSTKTQYF
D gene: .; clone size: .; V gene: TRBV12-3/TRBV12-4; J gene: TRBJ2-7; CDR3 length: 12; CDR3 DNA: TGTGCTGGCACCCCAGCCCCAGTCGGCACGTACTTC; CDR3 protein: CAGTPAPVGTYF
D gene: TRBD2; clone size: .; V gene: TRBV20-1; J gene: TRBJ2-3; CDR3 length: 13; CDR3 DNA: TGCAGTGTTGGCAGCGGGGGGGTCGATACGCAGTATTTT; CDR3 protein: CSVGSGGVDTQYF
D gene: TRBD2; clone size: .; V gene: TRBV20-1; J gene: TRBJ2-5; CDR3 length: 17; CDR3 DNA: TGTAGTGCTGGATATTCTTGGACTAGCGGGGGACAAGAGACCCAGTACTTC; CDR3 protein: CSAGYSWTSGGQETQYF
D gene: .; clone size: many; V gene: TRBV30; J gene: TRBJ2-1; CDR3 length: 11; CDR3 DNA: TGTGCCTTGCGCGGTTACAATGAGCAGTTCTTC; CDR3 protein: CALRGYNEQFF
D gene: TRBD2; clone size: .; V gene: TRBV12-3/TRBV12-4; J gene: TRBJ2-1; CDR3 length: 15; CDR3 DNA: TGTGCCAGCAGATCACTAGCGGGAGGGCCGCATGAGCAGTTCTTC; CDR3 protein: CASRSLAGGPHEQFF
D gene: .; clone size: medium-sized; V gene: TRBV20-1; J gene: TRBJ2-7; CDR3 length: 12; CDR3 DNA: TGCAGTGCTTGGCGGGGTCCCTACGAGCAGTACTTC; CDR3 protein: CSAWRGPYEQYF
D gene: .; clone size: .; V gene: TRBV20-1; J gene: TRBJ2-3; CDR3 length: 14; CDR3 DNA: TGCAGTGCTACCAAGTCGGAAGTCACAGATACGCAGTATTTT; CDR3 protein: CSATKSEVTDTQYF
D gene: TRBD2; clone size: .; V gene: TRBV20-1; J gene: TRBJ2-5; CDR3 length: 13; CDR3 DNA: TGCAGTAGCCGGGACTACCTATTAGAGACCCAGTACTTC; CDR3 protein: CSSRDYLLETQYF
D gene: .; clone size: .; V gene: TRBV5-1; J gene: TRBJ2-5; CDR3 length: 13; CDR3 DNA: TGCGCCAGCAGCCCCAGCGAGGTCGGGACCCAGTACTTC; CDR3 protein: CASSPSEVGTQYF
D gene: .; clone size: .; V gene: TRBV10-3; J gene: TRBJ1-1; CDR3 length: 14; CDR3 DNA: TGTGCCATCAGTGACAGGGAGGGGGACGCTGAAGCTTTCTTT; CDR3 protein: CAISDREGDAEAFF
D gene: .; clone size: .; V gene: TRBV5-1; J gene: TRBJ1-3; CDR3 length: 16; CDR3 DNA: TGCGCCAGCCGCTTGGCTCAGGAGAGCTCTGGAAACACCATATATTTT; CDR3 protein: CASRLAQESSGNTIYF
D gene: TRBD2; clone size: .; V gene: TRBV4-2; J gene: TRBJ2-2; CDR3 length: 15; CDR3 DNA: TGTGCCAGCAGCCAAGGAGCGGGAGAGGCCGGGGAGCTGTTTTTT; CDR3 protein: CASSQGAGEAGELFF
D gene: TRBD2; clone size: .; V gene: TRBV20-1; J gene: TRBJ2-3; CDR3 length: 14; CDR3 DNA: TGCAGTGCTTTAGCGGGAGATTACACAGATACGCAGTATTTT; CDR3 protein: CSALAGDYTDTQYF
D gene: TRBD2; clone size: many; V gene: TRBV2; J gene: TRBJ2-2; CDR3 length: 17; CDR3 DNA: TGTGCCAGCAGAGAAACTAGCGGGAGGGTGAACACCGGGGAGCTGTTTTTT; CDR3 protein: CASRETSGRVNTGELFF
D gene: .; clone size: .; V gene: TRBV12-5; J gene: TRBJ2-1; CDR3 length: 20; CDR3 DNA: TGTGCTAGTGGTTTGGTAGGTCGCGGGGGGACAGGTATACGGCTCAATGAGCAGTTCTTC; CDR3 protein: CASGLVGRGGTGIRLNEQFF
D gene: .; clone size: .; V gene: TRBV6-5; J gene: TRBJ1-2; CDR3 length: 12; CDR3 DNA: TGTGCCAGCAGTTTCGACAGCTATGGCTACACCTTC; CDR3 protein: CASSFDSYGYTF
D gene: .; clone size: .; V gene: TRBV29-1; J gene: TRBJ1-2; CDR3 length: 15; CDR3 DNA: TGCAGCGGGCAACTAGCGGGAGAAGCTAACTATGGCTACACCTTC; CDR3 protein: CSGQLAGEANYGYTF
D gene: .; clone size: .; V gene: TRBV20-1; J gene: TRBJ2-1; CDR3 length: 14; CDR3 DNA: TGCAGTGCTAGTTTGGGCGGATTCTACAATGAGCAGTTCTTC; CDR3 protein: CSASLGGFYNEQFF
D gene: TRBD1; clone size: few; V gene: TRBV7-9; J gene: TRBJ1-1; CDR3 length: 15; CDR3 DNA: TGTGCCAGCAGCATCGGGACAGGGCCGAACACTGAAGCTTTCTTT; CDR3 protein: CASSIGTGPNTEAFF
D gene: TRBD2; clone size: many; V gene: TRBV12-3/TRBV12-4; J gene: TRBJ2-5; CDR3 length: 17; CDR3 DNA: TGTGCCAGCAGCCTCCCCGCGGGGGAGCCTGGGCGAGAGACCCAGTACTTC; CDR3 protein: CASSLPAGEPGRETQYF
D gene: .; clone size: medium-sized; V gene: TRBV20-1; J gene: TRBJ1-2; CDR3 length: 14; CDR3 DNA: TGCAGTGCTAGAGATACAGGTGATTCGGCTGGCTACACCTTC; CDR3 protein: CSARDTGDSAGYTF
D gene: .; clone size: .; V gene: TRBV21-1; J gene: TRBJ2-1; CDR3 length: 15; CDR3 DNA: TGTGCCAGCAGCAACCCCGGACAGGGCCCCCGGCAGCAGATCTTC; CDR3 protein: CASSNPGQGPRQQIF
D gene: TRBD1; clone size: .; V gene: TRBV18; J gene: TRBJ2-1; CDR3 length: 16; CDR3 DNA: TGTGCCAGCTCGCTGACCGGGACAGAACCCTACAATGAGCAGTTCTTC; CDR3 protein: CASSLTGTEPYNEQFF
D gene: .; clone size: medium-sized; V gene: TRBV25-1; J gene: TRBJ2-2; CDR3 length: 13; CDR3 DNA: TGTGCCAGCAGTAATTTGAGGACCGGGGAGCTGTTTTTT; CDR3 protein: CASSNLRTGELFF
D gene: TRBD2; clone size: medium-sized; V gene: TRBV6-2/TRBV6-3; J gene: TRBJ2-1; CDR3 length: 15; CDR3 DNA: TGTGCCAGCAGTTACTCAGCGGGAGAGGGGGATGAGCAGTTCTTC; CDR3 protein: CASSYSAGEGDEQFF
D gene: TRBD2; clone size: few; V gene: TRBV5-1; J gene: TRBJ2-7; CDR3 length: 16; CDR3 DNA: TGCGCCAGCAGCTTGGTTGGCGGACTAGCCAACTACGAGCAGTACTTC; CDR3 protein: CASSLVGGLANYEQYF
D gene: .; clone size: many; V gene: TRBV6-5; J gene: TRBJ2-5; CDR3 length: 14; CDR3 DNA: TGTGCCAGCAGTTTGGGGGGCTGGTCGGAGACCCAGTACTTC; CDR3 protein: CASSLGGWSETQYF
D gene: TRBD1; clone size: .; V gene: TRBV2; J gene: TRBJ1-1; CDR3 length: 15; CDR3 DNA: TGTGCCAGCAGTGATACGGCAGGGGGCCCGCCGCAAACTCTCTTT; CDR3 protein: CASSDTAGGPPQTLF
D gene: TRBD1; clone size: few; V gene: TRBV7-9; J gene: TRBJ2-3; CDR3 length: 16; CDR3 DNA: TGTGCCAGCACCAGACCGGGACAGGAGAGCACAGATACGCAGTATTTT; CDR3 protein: CASTRPGQESTDTQYF
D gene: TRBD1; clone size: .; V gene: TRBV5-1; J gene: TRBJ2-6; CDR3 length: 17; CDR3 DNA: TGCGCCAGCAGCTCCTGGACAGGGGGGACTGGGGCCAACGTCCTGACTTTC; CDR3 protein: CASSSWTGGTGANVLTF
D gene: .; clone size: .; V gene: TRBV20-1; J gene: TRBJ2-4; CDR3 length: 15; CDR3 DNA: TGCAGTGCTAGAGTTGGGACTGCAGCCAAAAACATTCAGTACTTC; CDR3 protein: CSARVGTAAKNIQYF
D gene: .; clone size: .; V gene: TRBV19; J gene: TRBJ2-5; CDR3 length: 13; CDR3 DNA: TGTGCCAGTGGTATCAGGGCTGGAGAGACCCAGTACTTC; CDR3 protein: CASGIRAGETQYF
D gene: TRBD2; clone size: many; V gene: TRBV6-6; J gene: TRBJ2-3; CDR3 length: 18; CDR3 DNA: TGTGCCAGCCCTAATCCTCGGGAGGGTAACCACGGGACAGATACGCAGTATTTT; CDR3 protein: CASPNPREGNHGTDTQYF
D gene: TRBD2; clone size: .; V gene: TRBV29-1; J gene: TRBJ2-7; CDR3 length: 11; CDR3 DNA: TGCAGCGTTCTAGCGGGAGCCGAGCAGTACTTC; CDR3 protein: CSVLAGAEQYF
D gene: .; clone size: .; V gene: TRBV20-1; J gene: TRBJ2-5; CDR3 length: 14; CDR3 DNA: TGCAGTGCTTGGTACGGCAGGGGACAAGAGACCCGGTACTTC; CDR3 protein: CSAWYGRGQETRYF
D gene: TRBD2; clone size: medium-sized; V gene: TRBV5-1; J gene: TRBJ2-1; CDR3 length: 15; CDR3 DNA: TGCGCCAGCAGCTTGGGAGCTAGCGGGAGTCATGAGCAGTTCTTC; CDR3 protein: CASSLGASGSHEQFF
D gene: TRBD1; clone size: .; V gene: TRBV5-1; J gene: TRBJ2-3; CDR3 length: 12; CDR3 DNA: TGCGCCAGCAAAACAGGGGGAGATACGGAGTGTTTT; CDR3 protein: CASKTGGDTECF
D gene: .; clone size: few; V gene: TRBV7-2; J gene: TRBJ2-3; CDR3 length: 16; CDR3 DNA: TGTGCCAGCAGCTTAGTGGTAGCTAGGAGGGGAGATACGCAGTATTTT; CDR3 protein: CASSLVVARRGDTQYF
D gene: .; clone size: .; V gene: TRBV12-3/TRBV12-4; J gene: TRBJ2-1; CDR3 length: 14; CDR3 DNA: TGTGCCAGCAGTTTAGTCAGAGTCTACACTGAGCAGTTCTTC; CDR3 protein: CASSLVRVYTEQFF
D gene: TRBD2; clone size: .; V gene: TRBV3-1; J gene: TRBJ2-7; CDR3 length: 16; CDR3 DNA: TGTGCCAGCAGCCGGCTTGAAGCGGGAGAATGGGGCGAGCAGTACTTC; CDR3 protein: CASSRLEAGEWGEQYF
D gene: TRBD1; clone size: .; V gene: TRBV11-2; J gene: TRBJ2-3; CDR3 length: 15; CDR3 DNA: TGTGCCAGCAGCGCGACAGGGCGTGAGACAGATACGCAGTATTTT; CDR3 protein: CASSATGRETDTQYF